This T cell receptor beta chain originates from a study of blood T cell repertoires in COVID-19. Study at large: The United States, Italy and Spain provided the acute and convalescent COVID-19 samples. From T cells, B-cell-depleted T cells, or PBMCs came the material, which was cDNA or gDNA.

The authors' processing: Amplification with reference gene primers provided the estimates of nucleated cell counts. The table came from immunoSEQ multiplex PCR; TCRdb's copy has only in-frame clones and leaves some out. The D gene and trimming were derived from the DNA, and the V and J assignments and clone size from that table. Here the sample spans 180,000 or so clones, around 85% being singletons. CDR3 length: 19 amino acids. The V and J ends lost 0 bases and 2 bases, in that order; junction bases with no gene match: 8. Germline V gives CDR1 MNHEY, CDR2 SVGEGT. This clone has just a few counts. The source material was peripheral blood. This chain connects TRBV6-2 or TRBV6-3 to TRBJ2-5; 14 positions match TRBD2. The TCR originated in a man between 60 and 75 years old with acute or convalescent COVID-19. The CDR3, as DNA: TGTGCCAGCAGTTACTCCTCATCGGGACTAGCGGGAGTTCAAGAGACCCAGTACTTC. Protein product: CASSYSSSGLAGVQETQYF.